This TCR beta chain was found in a study of cytomegalovirus exposure and HLA in healthy donors. Study observations and caveats: The HLA-A and HLA-B alleles of most subjects were reportedly predicted accurately from TCR beta sequences. Several V segments, TRBV6-2 and TRBV6-3 among them, could not be told apart and were dropped.

About this clone itself: Antigen: not known.

The junction had 5 bases not matched to a gene; V was cut back by 0 bases and J by 1 base. This CDR3 has 16 amino acids. CDR1 is SGHRS and CDR2 is YFSETQ in the germline V gene. 13 Jbeta primers and 60 Vbeta primers were used for the PCR. Assay used: immunoSEQ multiplex PCR; TCRdb lists only in-frame clones, some missing. This table has some 70,000 clones, 65% to 85% appearing once. The TCR originated in a woman in her fifties or sixties in good health and CMV-seronegative. The V and J genes are TRBV5-1 and TRBJ2-7; 9 nucleotides line up with TRBD2. Material: PBMCs. CDR3 sequence: CASSLGIAGVSYEQYF. In nucleotides, the CDR3 is TGCGCCAGCAGCTTGGGGATAGCGGGAGTTTCCTACGAGCAGTACTTC.